A selection of T cell receptor beta chains follows, all from one sample in a study of blood T cell repertoires in COVID-19. Sequencing was performed with immunoSEQ multiplex PCR; in TCRdb, only in-frame clones are kept and a portion is missing. The profile shows fewer than 250,000 clones, approximately 81% of them singletons. The sequenced sample consisted of PBMCs or T cells enriched from blood (not recorded which). The receptors were gathered from a woman aged 50 to 60 with acute COVID-19. Each CDR3 is given with its conserved first and last residue. The D gene is left open where the match is weak. Size is stated for part of the rows, as once, few or many counts, or as a class when the clone is expanded.

size,D,J,V,DNA,CDR3
-,TRBD2,TRBJ2-5,TRBV2,TGTGCCAGCAGACCACCCACCGGGACTAGCGGGGCCCTTGGGGAGACCCAGTACTTC,CASRPPTGTSGALGETQYF
-,-,TRBJ2-5,TRBV4-1,TGCGCCAGCAGCCAAAGTTCCGCGGTACAAGAGACCCAGTACTTC,CASSQSSAVQETQYF
-,-,TRBJ2-5,TRBV6-5,TGTGCCAGCAGTTACCTGGTTGGGGGGGAGACCCAGTACTTC,CASSYLVGGETQYF
-,-,TRBJ1-2,TRBV5-1,TGCGCCAGCAGCGCGCCGGGACTGGGAGCTAACTATGGCTACACCTTC,CASSAPGLGANYGYTF
once,-,TRBJ1-2,TRBV4-3,TGCGCCAGCAGCCAGGGGTGGGACACTCTCCGGGGTGGCTACACCTTC,CASSQGWDTLRGGYTF
-,TRBD1,TRBJ1-2,TRBV28,TGTGCCAGCAGTCAGACAGGGTATGGCTACACCTTC,CASSQTGYGYTF
-,TRBD1,TRBJ2-5,TRBV4-3,TGCGCCAGCAGCCAAGATCTCCCCGGGACAGGGGCCGTAGAGACCCAGTACTTC,CASSQDLPGTGAVETQYF
-,TRBD2,TRBJ2-5,TRBV7-9,TGTGCCAGCAGCTTTTCACGGGGGGGCTCCGAGACCCAGTACTTC,CASSFSRGGSETQYF
-,TRBD1,TRBJ1-6,TRBV7-2,TGTGCCAGCAGCTCGACAGGGGGCTCCTATAATTCACCCCTCCACTTT,CASSSTGGSYNSPLHF
-,TRBD1,TRBJ1-5,TRBV7-2,TGTGCCAGCAGCTCACGACAGGGGGCACAGCCCCAGCATTTT,CASSSRQGAQPQHF
-,-,TRBJ1-4,TRBV9,TGTGCCAGCAGCGTCTCAGCAACTAATGAAAAACTGTTTTTT,CASSVSATNEKLFF
-,-,TRBJ1-5,TRBV28,TGTGCCAGCAGTCCCCGGGGGAGGGTCAATCAGCCCCAGCATTTT,CASSPRGRVNQPQHF
-,-,TRBJ2-1,TRBV6-1,TGTGCCAGCAGTGAAGGAGGCCGGGGTCAGACGCCGGCCTACAATGAGCAGTTCTTC,CASSEGGRGQTPAYNEQFF
-,-,TRBJ1-1,TRBV4-3,TGCGCCAGCAGCATGGGGCCGAACACTGAAGCTTTCTTT,CASSMGPNTEAFF
-,TRBD1,TRBJ2-1,TRBV19,TGTGCCAGTAGTCGGTGGGGGACAGGGGTCACGGGCTCCTACAATGAGCAGTTCTTC,CASSRWGTGVTGSYNEQFF
-,-,TRBJ1-5,TRBV19,TGTGCCAGTATAGAAAGAGGCGGGGGCAATCAGCCCCAGCATTTT,CASIERGGGNQPQHF
-,-,TRBJ1-1,TRBV3-1/TRBV3-2,TGTGCCAGCAGCCGATCAAGGGAGACTGAAGCTTTCTTT,CASSRSRETEAFF
-,TRBD1,TRBJ2-6,TRBV19,TGTGCCAGTAGTACGGGACAGGGGGTAGCCTCTGGGGCCAACGTCCTGACTTTC,CASSTGQGVASGANVLTF
few,TRBD1,TRBJ1-1,TRBV5-5,TGTGCCAGCAGCTCGACAGGGGGCACTGAAGCTTTCTTT,CASSSTGGTEAFF
-,TRBD1,TRBJ2-7,TRBV9,TGTGCCAGCAGCGTAGGCGGGACAGGCACAGCAGGGCAGTACTTC,CASSVGGTGTAGQYF
once,TRBD2,TRBJ2-5,TRBV7-3,TGTGCCAGCAGCTTAACGGGGGGGTTGGAGACCCAGTACTTC,CASSLTGGLETQYF
-,-,TRBJ1-2,TRBV19,TGTGCCAGTAGTATACTGGGCCAGCCCGGCGATGGCTACACCTTC,CASSILGQPGDGYTF